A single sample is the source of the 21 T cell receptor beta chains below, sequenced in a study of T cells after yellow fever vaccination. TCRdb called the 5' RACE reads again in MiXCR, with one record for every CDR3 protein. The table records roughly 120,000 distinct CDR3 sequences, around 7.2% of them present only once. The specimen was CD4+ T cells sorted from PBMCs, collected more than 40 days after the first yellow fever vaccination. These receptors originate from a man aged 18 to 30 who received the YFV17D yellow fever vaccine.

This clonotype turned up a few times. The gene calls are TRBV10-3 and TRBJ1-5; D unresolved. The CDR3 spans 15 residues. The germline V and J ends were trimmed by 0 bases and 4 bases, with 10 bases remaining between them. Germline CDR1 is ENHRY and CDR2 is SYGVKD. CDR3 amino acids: CAISESAGWNQPQHF. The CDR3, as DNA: TGTGCCATCAGTGAGTCCGCGGGGTGGAATCAGCCCCAGCATTTT.

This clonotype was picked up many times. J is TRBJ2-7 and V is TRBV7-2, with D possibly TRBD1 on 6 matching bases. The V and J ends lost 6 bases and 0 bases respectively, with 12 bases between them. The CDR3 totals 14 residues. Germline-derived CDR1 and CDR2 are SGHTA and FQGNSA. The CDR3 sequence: CASRPDRSSYEQYF. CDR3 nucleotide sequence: TGTGCCAGCAGACCGGACAGAAGCTCCTACGAGCAGTACTTC.

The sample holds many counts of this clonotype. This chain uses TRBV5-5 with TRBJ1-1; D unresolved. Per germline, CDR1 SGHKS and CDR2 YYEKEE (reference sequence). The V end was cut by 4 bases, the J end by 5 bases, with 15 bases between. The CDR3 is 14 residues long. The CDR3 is CASSPRTGRTEAFF. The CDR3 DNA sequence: TGTGCCAGCAGCCCGAGAACGGGTCGAACTGAAGCTTTCTTT.

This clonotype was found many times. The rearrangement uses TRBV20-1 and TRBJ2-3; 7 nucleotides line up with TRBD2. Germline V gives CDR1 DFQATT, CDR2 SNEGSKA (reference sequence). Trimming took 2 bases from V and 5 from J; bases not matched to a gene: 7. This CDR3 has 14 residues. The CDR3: CSARYAGVGDTQYF. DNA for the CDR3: TGCAGTGCTAGATATGCGGGGGTGGGAGATACGCAGTATTTT.

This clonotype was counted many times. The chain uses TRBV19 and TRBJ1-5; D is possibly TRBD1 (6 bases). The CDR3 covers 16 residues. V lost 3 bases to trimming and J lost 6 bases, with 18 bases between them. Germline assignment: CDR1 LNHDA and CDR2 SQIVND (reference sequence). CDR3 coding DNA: TGTGCCAGTAGTATTCTCCCTTTACAGGGAGGTCAGCCCCAGCATTTT. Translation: CASSILPLQGGQPQHF.

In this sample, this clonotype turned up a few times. The chain's CDR3 is CASSLVAHNGYTF. CDR3 coding DNA: TGTGCCAGCAGCTTAGTAGCTCACAATGGCTACACCTTC. This chain joins TRBV7-9 and TRBJ1-2; D remains unclear. This CDR3 contains 13 residues. Trimming pared 1 base from V and 6 bases from J, leaving 9 bases between. The germline V gene encodes CDR1 SEHNR and CDR2 FQNEAQ (reference sequence).

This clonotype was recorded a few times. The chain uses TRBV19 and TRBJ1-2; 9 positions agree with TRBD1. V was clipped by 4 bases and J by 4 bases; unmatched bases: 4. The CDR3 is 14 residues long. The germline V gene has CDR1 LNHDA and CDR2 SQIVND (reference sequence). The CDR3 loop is CASSTRDRVYGYTF. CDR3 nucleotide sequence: TGTGCCAGTAGTACCCGGGACAGGGTCTATGGCTACACCTTC. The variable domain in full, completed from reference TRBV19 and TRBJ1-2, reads DGGITQSPKYLFRKEGQNVTLSCEQNLNHDAMYWYRQDPGQGLRLIYYSQIVNDFQKGDIAEGYSVSREKKESFPLTVTSAQKNPTAFYLCASSTRDRVYGYTFGSGTRLTVV.

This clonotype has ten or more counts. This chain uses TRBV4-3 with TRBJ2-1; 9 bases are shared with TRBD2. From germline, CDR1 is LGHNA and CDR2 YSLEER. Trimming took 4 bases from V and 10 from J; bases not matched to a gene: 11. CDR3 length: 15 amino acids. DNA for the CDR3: TGCGCCAGCAGCCGAGTAGCGGGGGAGCTCGGGGAGCAGTTCTTC. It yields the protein CASSRVAGELGEQFF.

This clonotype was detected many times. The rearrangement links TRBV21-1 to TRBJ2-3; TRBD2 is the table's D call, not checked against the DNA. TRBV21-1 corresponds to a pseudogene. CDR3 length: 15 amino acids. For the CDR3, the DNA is TGTGCCAGCAGCAATACTGGCGGGGAGGAAGATACGCAGTATTTT. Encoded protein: CASSNTGGEEDTQYF.

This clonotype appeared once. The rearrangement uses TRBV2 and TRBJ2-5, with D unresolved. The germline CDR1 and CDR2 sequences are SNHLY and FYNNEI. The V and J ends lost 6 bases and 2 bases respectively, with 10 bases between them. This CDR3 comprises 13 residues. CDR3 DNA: TGTGCCAGCAGAGACGACACGCAAGAGACCCAGTACTTC. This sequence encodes CASRDDTQETQYF.

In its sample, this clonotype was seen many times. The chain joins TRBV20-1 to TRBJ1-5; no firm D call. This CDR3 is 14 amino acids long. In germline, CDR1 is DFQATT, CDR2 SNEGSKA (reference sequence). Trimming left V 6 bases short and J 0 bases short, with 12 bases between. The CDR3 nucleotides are TGCAGTGCCCAGACCGATTATAGCAATCAGCCCCAGCATTTT. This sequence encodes CSAQTDYSNQPQHF.

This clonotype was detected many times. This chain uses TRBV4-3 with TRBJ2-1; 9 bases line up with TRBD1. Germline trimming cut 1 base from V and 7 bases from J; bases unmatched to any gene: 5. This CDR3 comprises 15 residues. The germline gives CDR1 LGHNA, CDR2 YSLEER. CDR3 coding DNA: TGCGCCAGCAGCCAAGCAGGACAGGGGATGAATGAGCAGTTCTTC. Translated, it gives CASSQAGQGMNEQFF.

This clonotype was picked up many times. The chain's CDR3 is CASSHPGRPGLRSGYTF. The CDR3 nucleotides read TGCGCCAGCAGCCACCCCGGGCGGCCGGGACTGAGATCTGGCTACACCTTC. The V and J genes are TRBV4-1 and TRBJ1-2; weak D call: TRBD1 (5 bases). The CDR3 contains 17 residues. The V gene lost 3 bases and the J gene lost 7 bases, with 24 bases spanning the gap. The germline gives CDR1 MGHRA, CDR2 YSYEKL.

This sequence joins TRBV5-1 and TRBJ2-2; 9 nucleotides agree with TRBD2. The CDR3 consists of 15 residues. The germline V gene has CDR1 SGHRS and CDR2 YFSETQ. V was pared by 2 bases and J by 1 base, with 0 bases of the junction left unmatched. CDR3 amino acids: CASSFSGGNTGELFF. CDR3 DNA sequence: TGCGCCAGCAGCTTTAGCGGGGGGAACACCGGGGAGCTGTTTTTT.

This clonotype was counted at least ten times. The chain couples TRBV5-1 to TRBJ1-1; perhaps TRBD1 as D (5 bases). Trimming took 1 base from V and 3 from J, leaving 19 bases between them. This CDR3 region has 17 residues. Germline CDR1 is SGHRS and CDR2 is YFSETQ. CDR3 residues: CASSLRGGGYSDTEAFF. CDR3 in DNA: TGCGCCAGCAGCTTGAGGGGAGGTGGGTACAGCGACACTGAAGCTTTCTTT.

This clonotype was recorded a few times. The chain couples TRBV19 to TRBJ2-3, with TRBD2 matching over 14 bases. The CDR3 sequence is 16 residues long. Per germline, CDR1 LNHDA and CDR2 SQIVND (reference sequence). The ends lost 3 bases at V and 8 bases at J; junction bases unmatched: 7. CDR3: CASSIGLAGGHVTQYF. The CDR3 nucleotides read TGTGCCAGTAGTATCGGACTAGCGGGGGGCCATGTTACGCAGTATTTT.

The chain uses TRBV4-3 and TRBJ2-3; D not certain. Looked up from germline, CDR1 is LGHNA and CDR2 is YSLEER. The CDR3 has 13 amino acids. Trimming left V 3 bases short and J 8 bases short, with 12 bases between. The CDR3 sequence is CASSQAPLSTQYF. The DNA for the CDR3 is TGCGCCAGCAGCCAGGCGCCTTTAAGTACGCAGTATTTT.

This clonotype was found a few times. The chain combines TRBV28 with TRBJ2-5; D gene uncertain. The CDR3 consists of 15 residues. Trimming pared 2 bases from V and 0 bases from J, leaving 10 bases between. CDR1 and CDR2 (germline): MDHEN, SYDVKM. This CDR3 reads CASSLIGTYQETQYF. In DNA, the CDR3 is TGTGCCAGCAGTTTAATCGGTACTTACCAAGAGACCCAGTACTTC.

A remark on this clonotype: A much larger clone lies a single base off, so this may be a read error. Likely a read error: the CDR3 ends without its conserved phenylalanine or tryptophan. The CDR3: CSVGGGGETQYI. The CDR3 DNA is TGCAGCGTTGGGGGGGGCGGTGAGACCCAGTACATC. The chain joins TRBV29-1 to TRBJ2-5; possible D gene TRBD2, 7 bases. V gave up 4 bases and J gave up 5 bases, with 11 bases separating them. Germline V CDR1 and CDR2: SQVTM, ANQGSEA. The length of the CDR3 is 12 residues.

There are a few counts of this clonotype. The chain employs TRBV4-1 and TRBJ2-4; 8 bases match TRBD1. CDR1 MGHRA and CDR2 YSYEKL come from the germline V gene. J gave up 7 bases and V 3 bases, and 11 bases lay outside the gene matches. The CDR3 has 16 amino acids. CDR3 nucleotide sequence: TGCGCCAGCAGCCAGCCTCGACAGGGGATGAGGAACATTCAGTACTTC. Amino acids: CASSQPRQGMRNIQYF.

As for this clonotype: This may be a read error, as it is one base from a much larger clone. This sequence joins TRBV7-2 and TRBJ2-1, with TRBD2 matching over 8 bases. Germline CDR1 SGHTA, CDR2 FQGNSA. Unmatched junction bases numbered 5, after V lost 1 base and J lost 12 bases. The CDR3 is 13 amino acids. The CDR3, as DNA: TGTGCCAGCAGCTTAGGGCTACGGGAGGGGCAGTTCTTC. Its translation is CASSLGLREGQFF.